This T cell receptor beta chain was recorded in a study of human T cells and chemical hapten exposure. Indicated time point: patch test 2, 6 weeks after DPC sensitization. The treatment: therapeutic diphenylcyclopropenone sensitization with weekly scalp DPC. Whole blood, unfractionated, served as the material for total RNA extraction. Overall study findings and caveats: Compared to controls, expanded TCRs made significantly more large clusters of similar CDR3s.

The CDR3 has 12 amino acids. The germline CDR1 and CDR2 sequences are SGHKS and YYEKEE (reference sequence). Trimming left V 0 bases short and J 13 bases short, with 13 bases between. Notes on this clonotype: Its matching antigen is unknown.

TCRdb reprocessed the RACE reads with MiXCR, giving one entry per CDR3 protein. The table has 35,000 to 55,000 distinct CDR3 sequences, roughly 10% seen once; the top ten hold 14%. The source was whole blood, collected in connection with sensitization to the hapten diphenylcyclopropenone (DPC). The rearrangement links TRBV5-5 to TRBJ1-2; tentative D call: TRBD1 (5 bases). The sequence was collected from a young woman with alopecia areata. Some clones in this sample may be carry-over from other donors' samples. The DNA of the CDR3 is TGTGCCAGCAGCTTGGATGGCAGGGCGGTCACCTTC. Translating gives CASSLDGRAVTF.